Below are 3 T cell receptor delta chains sequenced from a single sample in a study of γδ T cells in repeated Plasmodium falciparum infection. TCRdb re-analyzed the multiplex PCR reads via CATT. The table records tens of thousands of delta-chain clones, about 1.5% of them present only once. Flow sorting of PBMC yielded separate Vgamma9/Vdelta2+ and Vdelta2-negative gammadelta T cell populations for bulk repertoire analysis. The sequencing sample was made of gamma-delta T cells from blood. The receptor set was obtained from a pool of human donors (malaria-infected and uninfected, not separated).

This clone was observed at least ten times. The translation of this DNA and the TCRdb protein of a much larger clone differ at residue 3, probably owing to a read error; the protein shown here is translated from the DNA. The V call is TRDV3, the J call TRDJ1; weak D call: TRDD3 (6 bases). The CDR3 is 22 residues long. Deletions cut 4 bases from V and 2 bases from J, with 41 bases between. Germline V lookup: CDR1 TVYSNPD, CDR2 GDNSRS (reference sequence). The CDR3 DNA is TGTGCCTCTCGTGAAGGGCGCTTCTCCCCTTTCTGGGGTCCAGGGAGAACCGATAAACTCATCTTT. Residues: CASREGRFSPFWGPGRTDKLIF.

As concerns this clone: TCRdb pairs this DNA with a much larger clone's protein that differs at residue 16, likely a read error; the protein shown was translated from the DNA. V usage is TRDV1 and J usage is TRDJ1; D remains ambiguous. The germline V gene has CDR1 TSWWSYY and CDR2 QGS. CDR3 size: 17 residues. The CDR3 bases are TGTGCTCTTGGGGAACGCAAGGGAGCCCAGTACACCGATAAACTCACCTTT. This codes for CALGERKGAQYTDKLTF.

This clone was seen ten or more times. The CDR3 region has the DNA TGTGCTCTTGGGGAACTGCCATACTGGGGGATATATGGGCCCGATAAACTCATCTTT. This gives the protein CALGELPYWGIYGPDKLIF. V usage is TRDV1 and J usage is TRDJ1; TRDD3 matches 11 bases. The junction had 12 bases not matched to a gene; V was cut back by 0 bases and J by 3 bases. In germline, CDR1 is TSWWSYY, CDR2 QGS. The CDR3 is 19 amino acids.